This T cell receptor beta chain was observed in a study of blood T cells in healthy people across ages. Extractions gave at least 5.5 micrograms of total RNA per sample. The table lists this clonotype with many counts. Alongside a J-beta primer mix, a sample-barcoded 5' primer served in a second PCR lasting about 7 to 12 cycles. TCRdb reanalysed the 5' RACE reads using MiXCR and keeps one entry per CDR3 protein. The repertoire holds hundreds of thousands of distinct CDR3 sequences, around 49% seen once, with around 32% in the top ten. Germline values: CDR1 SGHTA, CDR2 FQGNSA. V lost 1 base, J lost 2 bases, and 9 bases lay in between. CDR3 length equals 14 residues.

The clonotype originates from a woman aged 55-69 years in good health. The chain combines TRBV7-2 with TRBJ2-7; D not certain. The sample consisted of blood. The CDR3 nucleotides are TGTGCCAGCAGCTTAGTATTGGGGACCTACGAGCAGTACTTC. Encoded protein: CASSLVLGTYEQYF.